This entry describes one T cell receptor (beta chain). What it recognizes is unknown. This specimen comes from a study of shared clonotypes between healthy human individuals. A split of CD4+ cells into CD45RA+ naive and CD45RA-negative memory subsets was performed. The protocol was immunoSEQ multiplex PCR, while the TCRdb copy is restricted to in-frame clones and leaves out a portion. The table lists fewer than 3 million clones, approximately 90% of them singletons, with about 0.36% in the top ten. This CDR3 is built from 15 residues. The V segment lost 6 bases and the J segment 0 bases; nucleotides outside the gene matches: 6. Study findings and constraints: Clonotype sharing levels among donors were expected to vary with sequencing depth. Inspection by rarefaction showed sorted-subset sequencing to be incomplete despite large depth. Compared with memory subsets, naive subsets generally had larger estimated richness.

J is TRBJ2-3 and V is TRBV6-7; 7 nucleotides line up with TRBD1. TRBV6-7 is given ORF status, its function remaining uncertain. The sequenced sample was naive CD4+ T cells from PBMCs. Subset described: CD45RA+ positively selected. This receptor was taken from a man in his late teens or twenties in good health. Some clones in this sample may be carry-over from other donors' samples. The CDR3 protein is CASSYRDRSTDTQYF. The CDR3 DNA is TGTGCCAGCAGCTACCGGGACAGAAGCACAGATACGCAGTATTTT.